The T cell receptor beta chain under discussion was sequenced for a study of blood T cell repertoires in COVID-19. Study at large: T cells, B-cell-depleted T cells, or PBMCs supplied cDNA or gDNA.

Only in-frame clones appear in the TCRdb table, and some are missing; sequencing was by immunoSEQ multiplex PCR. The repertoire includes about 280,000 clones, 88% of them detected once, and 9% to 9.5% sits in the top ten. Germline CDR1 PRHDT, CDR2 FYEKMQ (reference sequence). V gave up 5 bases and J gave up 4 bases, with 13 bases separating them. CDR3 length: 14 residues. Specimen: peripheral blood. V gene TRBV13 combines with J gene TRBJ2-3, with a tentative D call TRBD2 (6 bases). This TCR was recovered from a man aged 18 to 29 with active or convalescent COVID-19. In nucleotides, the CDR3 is TGTGCCAGCAGCGGGGACTTGGGTCCAGATACGCAGTATTTT. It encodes CASSGDLGPDTQYF.